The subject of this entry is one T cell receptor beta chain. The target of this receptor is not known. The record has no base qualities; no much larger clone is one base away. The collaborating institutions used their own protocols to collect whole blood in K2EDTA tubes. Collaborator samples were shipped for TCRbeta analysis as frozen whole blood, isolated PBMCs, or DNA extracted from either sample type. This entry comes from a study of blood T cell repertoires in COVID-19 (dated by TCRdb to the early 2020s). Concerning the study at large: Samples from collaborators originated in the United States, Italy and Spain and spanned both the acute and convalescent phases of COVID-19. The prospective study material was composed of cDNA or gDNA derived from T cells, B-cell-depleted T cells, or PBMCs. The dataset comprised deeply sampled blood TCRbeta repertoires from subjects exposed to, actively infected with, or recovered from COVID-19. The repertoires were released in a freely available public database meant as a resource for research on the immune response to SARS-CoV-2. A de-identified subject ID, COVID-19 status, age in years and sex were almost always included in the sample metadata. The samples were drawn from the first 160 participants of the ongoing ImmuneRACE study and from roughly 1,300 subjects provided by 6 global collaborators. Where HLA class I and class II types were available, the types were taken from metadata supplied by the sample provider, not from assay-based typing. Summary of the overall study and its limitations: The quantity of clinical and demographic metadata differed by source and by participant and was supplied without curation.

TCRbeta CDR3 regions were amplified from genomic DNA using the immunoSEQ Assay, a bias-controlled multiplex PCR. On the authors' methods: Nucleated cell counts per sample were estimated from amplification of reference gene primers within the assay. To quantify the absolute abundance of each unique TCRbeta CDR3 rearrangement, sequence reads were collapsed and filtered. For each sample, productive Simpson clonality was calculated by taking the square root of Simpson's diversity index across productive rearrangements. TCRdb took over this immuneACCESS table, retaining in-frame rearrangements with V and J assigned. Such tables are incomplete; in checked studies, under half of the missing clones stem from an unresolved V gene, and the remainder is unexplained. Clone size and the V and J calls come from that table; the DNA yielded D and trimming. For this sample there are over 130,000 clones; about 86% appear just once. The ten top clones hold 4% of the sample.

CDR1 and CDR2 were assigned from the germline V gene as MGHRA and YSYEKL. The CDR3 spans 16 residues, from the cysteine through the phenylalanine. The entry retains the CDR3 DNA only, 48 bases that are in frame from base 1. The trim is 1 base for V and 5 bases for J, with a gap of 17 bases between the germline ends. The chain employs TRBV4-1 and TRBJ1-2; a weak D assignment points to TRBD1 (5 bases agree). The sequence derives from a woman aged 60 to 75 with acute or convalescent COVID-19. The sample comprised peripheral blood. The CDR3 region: CASSQVVGLQGYGYTF. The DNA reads TGCGCCAGCAGCCAAGTAGTTGGGTTGCAGGGTTATGGCTACACCTTC.